The 28 T cell receptor beta chains given below trace back to one sample, sequenced in a study of blood T cell repertoires in COVID-19. This table comes from immunoSEQ multiplex PCR, and its TCRdb copy is limited to in-frame clones, with some not included. The repertoire holds some 340,000 clones, more than 85% seen once, with about 4% in the top ten. Sequencing used PBMCs or T cells enriched from blood (not recorded which). Source of these receptors: a woman in her 30s who had been exposed to COVID-19.

The J gene is TRBJ1-5, the V gene TRBV3-1 (or the pseudogene TRBV3-2), with 7 positions matching TRBD1. The CDR3 sequence is 15 residues long. The trim removed 1 base at V and 0 bases at J, leaving 0 bases unmatched. CDR1 and CDR2 (germline): LGHDT, YNNKEL (reference sequence). This CDR3 is CASSQGDSSNQPQHF. As DNA, the CDR3 is TGTGCCAGCAGCCAAGGGGACAGTAGCAATCAGCCCCAGCATTTT.

The genes are TRBV2 and TRBJ1-2, with D possibly matching TRBD1 (6 bases). Germline CDR1 reads SNHLY; CDR2 reads FYNNEI. The ends were cut back, 6 bases at V and 3 bases at J, with 8 bases in the middle. The CDR3 spans 12 residues. In DNA, the CDR3 is TGTGCCAGCAGATCAGGGGACTATGGCTACACCTTC. Translation gives CASRSGDYGYTF.

The rearrangement links TRBV7-2 to TRBJ2-4; weak D call: TRBD2 (7 bases). CDR1 is SGHTA and CDR2 is FQGNSA in the germline V gene. V dropped 3 bases and J dropped 0 bases, with 18 bases sitting between them. The CDR3 is 18 amino acids. In DNA form, the CDR3 reads TGTGCCAGCAGCTTTATCAATGCGGGGGCGCTAGCCAAAAACATTCAGTACTTC. Its translation: CASSFINAGALAKNIQYF.

Here the CDR3 DNA reads TGTGCCAGCAGCTTAAGGCGGGGACAGGGCCCCTACAATGAGCAGTTCTTC. Translated: CASSLRRGQGPYNEQFF. The chain recombines TRBV11-2 with TRBJ2-1; 9 bases line up with TRBD1. The CDR3 sequence is 17 residues long. J was trimmed by 2 bases and V by 2 bases; bases with no gene match: 7. Germline CDR1 and CDR2: SGHAT and FQNNGV.

V and J are TRBV9 and TRBJ1-3, with 11 bases matching TRBD1. Per germline, CDR1 SGDLS and CDR2 YYNGEE. J lost 3 bases, V lost 4 bases, and 6 bases had no gene match. The CDR3 runs 16 residues. The CDR3 here is CASSPSDRGLGNTIYF. In nucleotides, the CDR3 is TGTGCCAGCAGCCCATCGGACAGGGGGCTTGGAAACACCATATATTTT.

V gene TRBV6-5 combines with J gene TRBJ2-7; 10 bases are shared with TRBD1. Germline V gene sequence: CDR1 MNHEY, CDR2 SVGAGI. This CDR3 is built from 15 residues. V lost 6 bases and J lost 1; bases outside the gene matches: 6. The CDR3 coding sequence is TGTGCCAGCAGCCGGGACAGGGGAATGTCCTACGAGCAGTACTTC. It encodes CASSRDRGMSYEQYF.

This chain uses TRBV5-1 with TRBJ1-2; 7 bases match TRBD1. The CDR3 is 15 amino acids. Germline V gene lookup returns CDR1 SGHRS and CDR2 YFSETQ. Germline trimming cut 2 bases from V and 4 bases from J; bases unmatched to any gene: 8. This CDR3 reads CASSFTGDSSYGYTF. Here the CDR3 DNA reads TGCGCCAGCAGCTTCACAGGGGACTCTTCCTATGGCTACACCTTC.

The rearrangement links TRBV19 to TRBJ1-2; D remains ambiguous. Germline V lookup: CDR1 LNHDA, CDR2 SQIVND (reference sequence). V was shortened by 4 bases and J by 4 bases, with 13 bases between the two germline ends. The CDR3 sequence is 14 residues long. The CDR3 DNA reads as TGTGCCAGTAGTACAGGATTAACTTCCTATGGCTACACCTTC. Translation gives CASSTGLTSYGYTF.

J is TRBJ2-1 and V is TRBV19; 8 bases are shared with TRBD2. With 2 bases clipped from V and 7 bases from J, the junction kept 7 bases outside the gene matches. Germline lookup yields CDR1 LNHDA and CDR2 SQIVND (reference sequence). The CDR3 runs 15 residues. CDR3 residues: CASSIQGTRGNEQFF. CDR3 nucleotide sequence: TGTGCCAGTAGTATACAAGGGACTAGAGGGAATGAGCAGTTCTTC.

This chain connects TRBV5-1 to TRBJ2-2; no definite D call. Germline V gene sequence: CDR1 SGHRS, CDR2 YFSETQ. The CDR3 length is 11 residues. Trimming stripped 7 bases from V and 5 bases from J, with 6 bases between. CDR3: CASELTGELFF. Written as DNA, the CDR3 is TGCGCCAGCGAACTTACCGGGGAGCTGTTTTTT.

The chain recombines TRBV14 with TRBJ1-1; tentatively, D is TRBD1 (6 bases). This CDR3 is 13 amino acids long. The V gene lost 4 bases and the J gene lost 4 bases, with 10 bases spanning the gap. From germline, CDR1 is SGHDN and CDR2 FVKESK. CDR3 bases: TGTGCCAGCAGCCCTTTCAGGGGCACTGAAGCTTTCTTT. This encodes CASSPFRGTEAFF. Filled out from reference TRBV14 and TRBJ1-1, the complete variable domain reads EAGVTQFPSHSVIEKGQTVTLRCDPISGHDNLYWYRRVMGKEIKFLLHFVKESKQDESGMPNNRFLAERTGGTYSTLKVQPAELEDSGVYFCASSPFRGTEAFFGQGTRLTVV.

The chain employs TRBV6-5 and TRBJ1-2, with 9 bases aligning to TRBD1. The germline CDR1 and CDR2 sequences are MNHEY and SVGAGI. With V trimmed by 5 bases and J by 5 bases, 6 bases remained unmatched. This CDR3 contains 14 residues. Written as DNA, the CDR3 is TGTGCCAGCAGTAATTTAGACAGGGGGTATGGCTACACCTTC. This translates into CASSNLDRGYGYTF.

V is TRBV5-1 and J is TRBJ1-1; 10 bases are a match to TRBD1. V lost 4 bases to trimming and J lost 6 bases; unmatched junction nucleotides: 3. This CDR3 region has 13 residues. CDR1 and CDR2 from the germline V gene are SGHRS and YFSETQ. CDR3 coding DNA: TGCGCCAGCAGCCAAGGGACAGGGGCTGAAGCTTTCTTT. Protein sequence: CASSQGTGAEAFF. Full variable domain (remainder filled in from reference TRBV5-1 and TRBJ1-1): KAGVTQTPRYLIKTRGQQVTLSCSPISGHRSVSWYQQTPGQGLQFLFEYFSETQRNKGNFPGRFSGRQFSNSRSEMNVSTLELGDSALYLCASSQGTGAEAFFGQGTRLTVV.

The chain joins TRBV2 to TRBJ1-2; TRBD1 agrees at 8 bases. Germline-derived CDR1 and CDR2 are SNHLY and FYNNEI. This CDR3 spans 14 amino acids. J gave up 9 bases and V 8 bases, and 14 bases lay outside the gene matches. The CDR3 region has the DNA TGTGCCAGCGGTCTTTCGACAGGGGATGTGAGCTACACCTTC. Its translation is CASGLSTGDVSYTF.

This chain connects TRBV7-9 to TRBJ2-1; TRBD1 matches at 7 bases. The ends lost 1 base at V and 3 bases at J; junction bases unmatched: 3. Germline CDR1 reads SEHNR; CDR2 reads FQNEAQ (reference sequence). CDR3 size: 15 residues. The CDR3 loop reads CASSLVGGLYNEQFF. The DNA for the CDR3 is TGTGCCAGCAGCTTAGTAGGGGGCCTCTACAATGAGCAGTTCTTC.

The chain uses TRBV14 and TRBJ1-3, with D hard to call. The germline V gene encodes CDR1 SGHDN and CDR2 FVKESK. The CDR3 totals 14 residues. The V gene lost 4 bases and the J gene lost 4 bases, with 11 bases spanning the gap. Written as DNA, the CDR3 is TGTGCCAGCAGCCGCCCTGGGCCGGGAAACACCATATATTTT. Translated: CASSRPGPGNTIYF. Full variable domain (outside the CDR3, taken from reference TRBV14 and TRBJ1-3): EAGVTQFPSHSVIEKGQTVTLRCDPISGHDNLYWYRRVMGKEIKFLLHFVKESKQDESGMPNNRFLAERTGGTYSTLKVQPAELEDSGVYFCASSRPGPGNTIYFGEGSWLTVV.

The chain has TRBV9 and TRBJ2-3; D call uncertain. V was pared by 0 bases and J by 4 bases, with 12 bases between. Germline CDR1 SGDLS, CDR2 YYNGEE. This CDR3 has 15 residues. The CDR3 protein is CASSVELQVADTQYF. The CDR3 DNA reads as TGTGCCAGCAGCGTAGAGTTGCAGGTCGCAGATACGCAGTATTTT.

V gene TRBV18 combines with J gene TRBJ1-6; 8 nucleotides line up with TRBD1. J was trimmed by 5 bases and V by 6 bases; bases with no gene match: 6. This CDR3 is built from 15 residues. CDR1 is KGHSH, CDR2 LQKENI, per germline. The CDR3 region is CASSNNRGDNSPLHF. Here the CDR3 DNA reads TGTGCCAGCTCGAATAACAGGGGGGATAATTCACCCCTCCACTTT.

The rearrangement links TRBV7-2 to TRBJ2-5; 7 nucleotides match TRBD1. Germline V lookup: CDR1 SGHTA, CDR2 FQGNSA. The V and J ends lost 6 bases and 5 bases, in that order; junction bases with no gene match: 6. This CDR3 contains 13 residues. The CDR3 is CASSQGVTETQYF. The CDR3 coding sequence is TGTGCCAGCAGTCAGGGGGTGACCGAGACCCAGTACTTC. The full variable domain, its missing parts supplied by reference TRBV7-2 and TRBJ2-5, is GAGVSQSPSNKVTEKGKDVELRCDPISGHTALYWYRQSLGQGLEFLIYFQGNSAPDKSGLPSDRFSAERTGGSVSTLTIQRTQQEDSAVYLCASSQGVTETQYFGPGTRLLVL.

This chain uses TRBV27 with TRBJ2-7; D might be TRBD1 (5 bases). V was trimmed by 5 bases and J by 0 bases, leaving 11 bases between them. Germline CDR1 is MNHEY and CDR2 is SMNVEV (reference sequence). The CDR3 extends over 14 amino acids. In nucleotides, the CDR3 is TGTGCCAGCAGTCCGCAGGGAAGCTCCTACGAGCAGTACTTC. It translates to CASSPQGSSYEQYF.

This chain uses TRBV7-9 with TRBJ1-1; a weak D match, TRBD1 (6 bases). Germline V gene lookup returns CDR1 SEHNR and CDR2 FQNEAQ (reference sequence). CDR3 size: 14 residues. V was shortened by 1 base and J by 4 bases, with 10 bases between the two germline ends. This CDR3 reads CASSLGRGGTEAFF. CDR3 in DNA: TGTGCCAGCAGCTTAGGCAGGGGCGGCACTGAAGCTTTCTTT.

The chain carries TRBV12-3 or TRBV12-4 and TRBJ1-2, with D unclear. This CDR3 has 13 residues. Trimming took off 1 base at V and 3 bases at J, with 6 bases between the two ends. The CDR3 DNA is TGTGCCAGCAGTTTAGGTGCAGACTATGGCTACACCTTC. Amino acid sequence: CASSLGADYGYTF.

The rearrangement uses TRBV9 and TRBJ1-2; TRBD1 is a possible D gene (6 bases). Germline lookup yields CDR1 SGDLS and CDR2 YYNGEE. Deletions cut 0 bases from V and 3 bases from J, with 9 bases between. The CDR3 extends over 14 amino acids. DNA of the CDR3: TGTGCCAGCAGCGTAGCTCCAGGGGACTATGGCTACACCTTC. This gives the protein CASSVAPGDYGYTF.

The V gene is TRBV30, the J gene TRBJ1-2; the D gene is possibly TRBD1 (6 bases). CDR3 length: 11 amino acids. Trimming left V 6 bases short and J 4 bases short, with 9 bases between. Looked up from germline, CDR1 is GTSNPN and CDR2 is SVGIG (reference sequence). The CDR3 region has the DNA TGTGCCTGCCGAGGGGGCTATGGCTACACCTTC. As protein: CACRGGYGYTF.

This sequence joins TRBV5-1 and TRBJ2-5, with 7 bases that match TRBD1. The germline gives CDR1 SGHRS, CDR2 YFSETQ. V dropped 4 bases and J dropped 2; count of bases not matched to a gene: 5. CDR3 length: 14 amino acids. CDR3 nucleotides: TGCGCCAGCAGCCCAGGGACAGAACAAGAGACCCAGTACTTC. It yields the protein CASSPGTEQETQYF.

The chain recombines TRBV2 with TRBJ1-4; the D gene is possibly TRBD1 (6 bases). Germline CDR1 reads SNHLY; CDR2 reads FYNNEI. Deletions cut 6 bases from V and 4 bases from J, with 15 bases between. The CDR3 covers 15 residues. CDR3 coding DNA: TGTGCCAGCAGCGGGCCACAGGGTAATAATGAAAAACTGTTTTTT. Protein: CASSGPQGNNEKLFF.

This sequence joins TRBV6-1 and TRBJ1-4; 7 bases are shared with TRBD1. CDR3 size: 13 residues. The J segment lost 5 bases and the V segment lost 4 bases, leaving 1 base of the junction unmatched. Germline CDR1 MNHNS, CDR2 SASEGT. The CDR3 bases are TGTGCCAGCAGTGGACAGGGCAATGAAAAACTGTTTTTT. This encodes CASSGQGNEKLFF.

The chain recombines TRBV7-8 with TRBJ2-7; D is unclear. Deletions cut 3 bases from V and 3 bases from J, with 15 bases between. Looked up from germline, CDR1 is SGHVS and CDR2 is FQNEAQ. The CDR3 extends over 15 amino acids. The CDR3 protein is CASSFVSLPGYEQYF. CDR3 sequence (DNA): TGTGCCAGCAGCTTCGTATCTCTCCCGGGCTACGAGCAGTACTTC.